The clone carrying this T cell receptor beta chain was detected ten times or more. Antigen unknown. The source material, RNA transcripts, was used to amplify TCR beta CDR3 regions. The study used the HTBI primer set for a first-round RT-PCR of the TCR CDR3. TCRdb independently ran MiXCR on the multiplex PCR reads; one entry per CDR3 protein. The sample carries under 350,000 distinct CDR3 sequences, 21% recorded once. Pregnant or lactating patients were excluded, as were those with uncontrolled infection or other autoimmune disease. The germline CDR1 and CDR2 sequences are GTSNPN and SVGIG (reference sequence). V lost 5 bases and J lost 0; bases outside the gene matches: 7. The CDR3 is 15 residues long. The entry originates in a study of T cells in Graves' hyperthyroidism and ophthalmopathy. Study results and limitations: Before onset, by a median of about seven months, the model predicted ophthalmopathy. Through a model of 13 V-J features, ophthalmopathy was separated from stable hyperthyroidism. Most clonotypes that expanded in the thyroid above 0.001 also showed up in blood.

Input material: blood. The gene calls are TRBV30 and TRBJ1-5, with TRBD1 identical over 7 bases. The receptor was derived from a woman between 50 and 59 years old with Graves' hyperthyroidism. This chain's CDR3 is CAWSRQGHSNQPQHF. CDR3 in DNA: TGTGCCTGGTCGCGACAGGGACATAGCAATCAGCCCCAGCATTTT.